This T cell receptor (beta chain) derives from a study of T cell responses to AZD1222 COVID-19 vaccine. Study observations and caveats: Researchers took repertoire samples only after the peak T cell response had come. Only 6 or 7 individuals given AZD1222 were seropositive at baseline.

The CDR3 has 19 amino acids. Trimming at V came to 6 bases and at J to 7 bases, leaving 14 bases not matched to a gene. Germline loops: CDR1 SNHLY, CDR2 FYNNEI. A note on this clone: As yet, its antigen is unknown.

Sequenced by immunoSEQ multiplex PCR; TCRdb stores in-frame clones only, minus some. The repertoire holds about 56,000 clones, 80% to 90% seen once, with about 15% in the top ten. This TCR derives from an adult in good health. The material was peripheral blood, obtained on day 0 of AZD1222 vaccination. The chain links TRBV2 to TRBJ2-2; 16 bases are shared with TRBD2. In DNA, the CDR3 is TGTGCCAGCAGCGGCGCCCCGGGACTAGCGGGGGGGCCGTACGGGGAGCTGTTTTTT. This codes for CASSGAPGLAGGPYGELFF.